These 10 T cell receptor beta chains were all obtained from the same sample, sequenced in a study of blood T cell repertoires in COVID-19. The protocol was immunoSEQ multiplex PCR, while the TCRdb copy is restricted to in-frame clones and leaves out a portion. The sample includes around 170,000 clones, less than 90% of them seen just once. Sequenced input: peripheral blood. Source of these receptors: a man aged 18 to 29 with active or convalescent COVID-19.

The CDR3 sequence is CASSQTPVQGRSGYTF. The CDR3 DNA sequence: TGTGCCAGCAGCCAAACGCCAGTACAGGGACGGAGTGGCTACACCTTC. V is TRBV3-1 (or the pseudogene TRBV3-2) and J is TRBJ1-2, with TRBD1 as a possible D gene (6 bases). The CDR3 is 16 residues long. From germline, CDR1 is LGHDT and CDR2 YNNKEL (reference sequence). V was trimmed by 2 bases and J by 7 bases, leaving 20 bases between them.

The chain couples TRBV7-8 to TRBJ2-3; TRBD2 might be the D (7 bases). This CDR3 spans 16 amino acids. V gave up 3 bases and J gave up 3 bases, with 16 bases separating them. The germline gives CDR1 SGHVS, CDR2 FQNEAQ. CDR3 nucleotide sequence: TGTGCCAGCAGCTTCAGGGAGGGGGTCGGAACAGATACGCAGTATTTT. Protein product: CASSFREGVGTDTQYF.

This rearrangement joins TRBV5-1 to TRBJ1-4; D possibly corresponds to TRBD1 (6 bases). The CDR3 totals 17 residues. V dropped 0 bases and J dropped 3 bases, with 15 bases sitting between them. The germline CDR1 and CDR2 sequences are SGHRS and YFSETQ. The CDR3 spells CASSLGQQGLSNEKLFF. CDR3 DNA sequence: TGCGCCAGCAGCTTGGGCCAACAGGGCCTGTCTAATGAAAAACTGTTTTTT.

J is TRBJ1-1 and V is TRBV6-5, with 7 bases that match TRBD1. The CDR3 is 13 residues long. Germline V CDR1 and CDR2: MNHEY, SVGAGI. V was clipped by 5 bases and J by 1 base; unmatched bases: 1. The CDR3 DNA is TGTGCCAGCAGTAGACAGGGGAACACTGAAGCTTTCTTT. This translates into CASSRQGNTEAFF.

The chain joins TRBV7-9 to TRBJ2-2; perhaps TRBD2 as D (6 bases). This CDR3 region has 15 residues. Trimming stripped 1 base from V and 5 bases from J, with 11 bases between. Germline assignment: CDR1 SEHNR and CDR2 FQNEAQ (reference sequence). CDR3 bases: TGTGCCAGCAGCTTAGGGACCCTAGCGACCGGGGAGCTGTTTTTT. Protein sequence: CASSLGTLATGELFF.

The chain links TRBV10-3 to TRBJ2-1; 10 bases agree with TRBD1. With V trimmed by 4 bases and J by 6 bases, 3 bases remained unmatched. This CDR3 is built from 14 residues. Per germline, CDR1 ENHRY and CDR2 SYGVKD. The CDR3 bases are TGTGCCATCAGTGCCGGGACAGGGGTCAATGAGCAGTTCTTC. Translation gives CAISAGTGVNEQFF.

This clone was found a few times. This sequence joins TRBV9 and TRBJ2-7; 7 bases match TRBD2. The V segment lost 0 bases and the J segment 3 bases; nucleotides outside the gene matches: 12. Germline CDR1 SGDLS, CDR2 YYNGEE. The CDR3 spans 17 residues. The CDR3 DNA follows: TGTGCCAGCAGCGTAGGGGGTGTGGCGGGAGCGGGCTACGAGCAGTACTTC. Protein: CASSVGGVAGAGYEQYF.

The CDR3 DNA follows: TGTGCCTGGTGCCACTCGTTAGGAGCTGAAAAACTGTTTTTT. Protein product: CAWCHSLGAEKLFF. This chain joins TRBV30 and TRBJ1-4; no firm D call. Between the trimmed V and J ends, which lost 5 bases and 7 bases, there was a span of 17 bases. The CDR3 is 14 residues long. From germline, CDR1 is GTSNPN and CDR2 SVGIG (reference sequence).

J is TRBJ1-4 and V is TRBV19; 9 bases line up with TRBD1. The germline V gene has CDR1 LNHDA and CDR2 SQIVND (reference sequence). Losses at the gene ends were 6 bases for V and 7 bases for J; bases not matched to a gene: 6. The CDR3 spans 14 residues. The DNA for the CDR3 is TGTGCCAGTAGCACCGGGACAGGGACTGAAAAACTGTTTTTT. As protein: CASSTGTGTEKLFF.

This sequence joins TRBV28 and TRBJ1-1; 7 nucleotides agree with TRBD1. Unmatched junction bases numbered 8, after V lost 3 bases and J lost 1 base. Per germline, CDR1 MDHEN and CDR2 SYDVKM. CDR3 length: 16 amino acids. This chain's CDR3 is CASSFWARGQNTEAFF. CDR3 DNA: TGTGCCAGCAGTTTTTGGGCGAGGGGGCAGAACACTGAAGCTTTCTTT.